The 25 T cell receptor beta chains in this list originate from one sample, sequenced in a study of monozygotic twins with inflammatory bowel disease. TCRdb derives one entry per CDR3 protein from the 5' RACE reads, leaving out DNA. The sample data list hundreds of thousands of distinct CDR3 sequences. Sequenced material: blood. The receptors come from a human donor with ulcerative colitis or Crohn's disease, or a healthy co-twin of an affected twin (not recorded which).

This chain connects TRBV5-1 to TRBJ2-1; TCRdb names TRBD2, which stays unverified in the absence of DNA. The CDR3 loop spans 17 amino acids. Germline CDR1 SGHRS, CDR2 YFSETQ. The CDR3 protein is CASSTHPRDSSYNEQFF. The full variable domain, its missing parts supplied by reference TRBV5-1 and TRBJ2-1, is KAGVTQTPRYLIKTRGQQVTLSCSPISGHRSVSWYQQTPGQGLQFLFEYFSETQRNKGNFPGRFSGRQFSNSRSEMNVSTLELGDSALYLCASSTHPRDSSYNEQFFGPGTRLTVL.

The V and J genes are TRBV14 and TRBJ1-2; absent DNA, TCRdb's TRBD1 call cannot be checked. From germline, CDR1 is SGHDN and CDR2 FVKESK. The CDR3 has 13 amino acids. CDR3 region: CASSQEGAYGYTF.

The chain couples TRBV10-3 to TRBJ1-2. CDR1 and CDR2 from the germline V gene are ENHRY and SYGVKD. The CDR3 loop spans 13 amino acids. CDR3 loop: CAISETAAYGYTF.

V usage is TRBV7-7 and J usage is TRBJ2-1; the D call from TCRdb, TRBD1, cannot be confirmed without DNA. This CDR3 comprises 15 residues. Germline CDR1 SSHAT, CDR2 FNYEAQ (reference sequence). The CDR3 protein is CASSLGMGAGDEQFF.

The CDR3 protein is CASRQGLTWDQPQHF. This rearrangement joins TRBV12-3 or TRBV12-4 to TRBJ1-5; with no DNA, the TCRdb D assignment of TRBD1 cannot be verified. This CDR3 has 15 amino acids.

The chain couples TRBV15 to TRBJ1-4; the D gene TCRdb calls, TRBD1, cannot be checked with no DNA. This CDR3 has 16 amino acids. In germline, CDR1 is LNHNV, CDR2 YYDKDF (reference sequence). CDR3 loop: CATSRMTGGTNEKLFF.

The CDR3 protein is CASSLAGQGFELFF. This chain uses TRBV7-9 with TRBJ1-4; TCRdb outputs TRBD1, but without DNA this stays unchecked. Per the germline V gene, CDR1 is SEHNR and CDR2 is FQNEAQ (reference sequence). CDR3 size: 14 residues.

The V gene is TRBV7-9, the J gene TRBJ2-7. Germline CDR1 and CDR2: SEHNR and FQNEAQ (reference sequence). This CDR3 has 12 amino acids. CDR3 sequence: CASSLAPDEQYF.

The gene calls are TRBV10-3 and TRBJ2-1. Germline CDR1 is ENHRY and CDR2 is SYGVKD. The CDR3 is made up of 14 amino acids. The CDR3 is CAISDGSGYNEQFF.

V usage is TRBV5-1 and J usage is TRBJ1-5; TCRdb returns TRBD1, unconfirmable since there is no DNA. Germline V gene sequence: CDR1 SGHRS, CDR2 YFSETQ. The CDR3 extends over 15 amino acids. CDR3 residues: CASSPEGQGSQPQHF.

CDR3 region: CAISESAGGNEQFF. The chain carries TRBV10-3 and TRBJ2-1; TCRdb's assignment of TRBD2 cannot be checked, as there is no DNA. The CDR3 is 14 residues long. Germline lookup yields CDR1 ENHRY and CDR2 SYGVKD.

The CDR3 sequence: CSARSSLAVGPEQIF. This chain connects TRBV20-1 to TRBJ2-1; TCRdb returns TRBD2, unconfirmable since there is no DNA. The CDR3 totals 15 residues. In germline, CDR1 is DFQATT, CDR2 SNEGSKA (reference sequence).

CDR3 amino acids: CASSLSPEVMSISYNEQFF. The chain links TRBV6-5 to TRBJ2-1; the TRBD1 assignment by TCRdb is unverifiable without DNA. The CDR3 loop spans 19 amino acids. Germline V lookup: CDR1 MNHEY, CDR2 SVGAGI.

The chain recombines TRBV20-1 with TRBJ2-1. Per the germline V gene, CDR1 is DFQATT and CDR2 is SNEGSKA (reference sequence). The CDR3 runs to 16 residues. CDR3 sequence reads: CSARDPFEPSYNEQFF.

The chain links TRBV6-1 to TRBJ1-1; the TCRdb call, TRBD1, lacks DNA for checking. The CDR3 runs 14 residues. Germline values: CDR1 MNHNS, CDR2 SASEGT. The CDR3 spells CASSLQATVSEAFF.

This rearrangement joins TRBV5-8 to TRBJ1-5; there is no DNA to check the TCRdb D call of TRBD1. Germline-derived CDR1 and CDR2 are SGHTS and YDEGEE. CDR3 length: 13 amino acids. The CDR3 protein is CADTGQLNQPQHF.

The rearrangement joins TRBV14 to TRBJ1-2; TCRdb outputs TRBD1, but without DNA this stays unchecked. CDR1 SGHDN and CDR2 FVKESK come from the germline V gene. The CDR3 sequence is 16 residues long. CDR3 amino acids: CASSRSVPGKDYGYTF.

The chain recombines TRBV19 with TRBJ1-6. The CDR3 sequence is 14 residues long. Per the germline V gene, CDR1 is LNHDA and CDR2 is SQIVND (reference sequence). The CDR3 is CASRPSEYNSPLHF.

The rearrangement uses TRBV21-1 and TRBJ1-1; absent DNA, TCRdb's TRBD1 call cannot be checked. TRBV21-1 is labeled a pseudogene. This CDR3 is built from 13 residues. The CDR3 sequence: CASSNHGWDIPFF.

The V call is TRBV6-5, the J call TRBJ1-2. The CDR3 consists of 12 residues. Germline V gives CDR1 MNHEY, CDR2 SVGAGI. The CDR3 protein is CASSWEGYGYTF.

The rearrangement links TRBV5-1 to TRBJ1-1; TCRdb returns TRBD1, unconfirmable since there is no DNA. Germline V CDR1 and CDR2: SGHRS, YFSETQ. This CDR3 has 14 amino acids. The chain's CDR3 is CASSQSGGPVEAFF.

The chain is built from TRBV5-1 and TRBJ2-1; there is no DNA to check the TCRdb D call of TRBD1. The CDR3 covers 17 residues. Germline CDR1 reads SGHRS; CDR2 reads YFSETQ. The CDR3 reads CASSFRMGTGTYNEQFF.

This sequence joins TRBV19 and TRBJ2-2; there is no DNA to check the TCRdb D call of TRBD1. Germline loops: CDR1 LNHDA, CDR2 SQIVND (reference sequence). The length of the CDR3 is 17 residues. CDR3 loop: CASSIDPDAPITGELFF.

The chain couples TRBV11-2 to TRBJ2-3; TCRdb proposes TRBD1, but this gene call is untestable without DNA. The CDR3 extends over 15 amino acids. The germline V gene encodes CDR1 SGHAT and CDR2 FQNNGV. This CDR3 is CASSLGSTGLNTQYF.

The chain uses TRBV6-6 and TRBJ2-2; there is no DNA to check the TCRdb D call of TRBD1. The V gene's germline CDR1 is MNHNY and CDR2 SVGAGI (reference sequence). The CDR3 runs 14 residues. This chain's CDR3 is CASRRTETGGELFF.